This T cell receptor (beta chain) was obtained from a study of T-cell reconstitution after alpha-beta-depleted transplantation in children (dated by TCRdb to the mid-2010s). In terms of the full investigation: T-cell immune reconstitution after TCRalphabeta/CD19-depleted allogeneic hematopoietic cell transplantation in children was quantitatively tracked in the study by means of TCR repertoire profiling.

Library construction relied on PCR. The sequencer was an Illumina HiSeq 2500. TCR library preparation used molecular barcoding, with unique molecular identifiers applied to normalize quantification of the TCRbeta repertoire. The raw public data were reprocessed by TCRdb itself: fastp quality trimming at Q25, MiXCR clonotype calling, in-frame beta chains only. Duplicate CDR3 protein sequences are folded into a single record with the most common DNA and genes. Within this sample are approximately 400,000 distinct CDR3 sequences, with 11% of them counted one time only. Jointly, the top ten make up about 5% of the sample. CDR1 MGHDK and CDR2 SYGVNS were looked up in the germline V gene. Unmatched junction bases come to 9, with V trimmed by 4 bases and J by 1 base. From the cysteine up to the phenylalanine, the CDR3 has a length of 18 residues. The sequence is cut down to CDR3 DNA, 54 bases in frame from base 1.

Ten or more counts support this clonotype. What antigen it recognizes has not been identified. No qualities accompany the bases; no much larger clone lies one base away. Sample: PBMCs from the stem cell graft donor, taken from the stem cell graft. Recombination linked TRBV25-1 to TRBJ2-1; 11 middle bases align to TRBD2. The clonotype comes from a human donor who donated a stem cell graft to a child with acute myeloid leukemia. This receptor carries the CDR3 CASSGTSGSALSYNEQFF. The nucleotides read TGTGCCAGCAGTGGTACTAGCGGGAGCGCCCTTTCCTACAATGAGCAGTTCTTC.